This TCR beta chain was retrieved from a study of OX40 agonist ivuxolimab in advanced cancers. General study findings and limits: Also showing low normalized T-cell clonal expansion were some of the nonresponders. Clonal expansion by week 6 occurred in CD4+ and CD8+ blood T cells (at 0.1 to 3.0 mg/kg).

The sample holds one count of this clone. What it binds is unknown. In germline, CDR1 is MNHEY, CDR2 SMNVEV (reference sequence). The germline V and J ends were trimmed by 4 bases and 4 bases, with 13 bases remaining between them. The CDR3 covers 14 residues. Profiling relied on immunoSEQ multiplex PCR, and the TCRdb table lists in-frame clones only, not all of them. The sample includes some 42,000 clones, more than 70% seen only once; the top ten take around a fifth. This sequence originates from an adult with an advanced solid tumor such as melanoma, head and neck, liver or kidney cancer. The chain carries TRBV27 and TRBJ1-1; D might be TRBD1 (5 bases). The sample was CD4+ or CD8+ T cells sorted from blood, taken in a trial of the OX40 agonist ivuxolimab. The CDR3: CASSYRGGVTEAFF. DNA of the CDR3: TGTGCCAGCAGTTACCGCGGGGGGGTCACTGAAGCTTTCTTT.